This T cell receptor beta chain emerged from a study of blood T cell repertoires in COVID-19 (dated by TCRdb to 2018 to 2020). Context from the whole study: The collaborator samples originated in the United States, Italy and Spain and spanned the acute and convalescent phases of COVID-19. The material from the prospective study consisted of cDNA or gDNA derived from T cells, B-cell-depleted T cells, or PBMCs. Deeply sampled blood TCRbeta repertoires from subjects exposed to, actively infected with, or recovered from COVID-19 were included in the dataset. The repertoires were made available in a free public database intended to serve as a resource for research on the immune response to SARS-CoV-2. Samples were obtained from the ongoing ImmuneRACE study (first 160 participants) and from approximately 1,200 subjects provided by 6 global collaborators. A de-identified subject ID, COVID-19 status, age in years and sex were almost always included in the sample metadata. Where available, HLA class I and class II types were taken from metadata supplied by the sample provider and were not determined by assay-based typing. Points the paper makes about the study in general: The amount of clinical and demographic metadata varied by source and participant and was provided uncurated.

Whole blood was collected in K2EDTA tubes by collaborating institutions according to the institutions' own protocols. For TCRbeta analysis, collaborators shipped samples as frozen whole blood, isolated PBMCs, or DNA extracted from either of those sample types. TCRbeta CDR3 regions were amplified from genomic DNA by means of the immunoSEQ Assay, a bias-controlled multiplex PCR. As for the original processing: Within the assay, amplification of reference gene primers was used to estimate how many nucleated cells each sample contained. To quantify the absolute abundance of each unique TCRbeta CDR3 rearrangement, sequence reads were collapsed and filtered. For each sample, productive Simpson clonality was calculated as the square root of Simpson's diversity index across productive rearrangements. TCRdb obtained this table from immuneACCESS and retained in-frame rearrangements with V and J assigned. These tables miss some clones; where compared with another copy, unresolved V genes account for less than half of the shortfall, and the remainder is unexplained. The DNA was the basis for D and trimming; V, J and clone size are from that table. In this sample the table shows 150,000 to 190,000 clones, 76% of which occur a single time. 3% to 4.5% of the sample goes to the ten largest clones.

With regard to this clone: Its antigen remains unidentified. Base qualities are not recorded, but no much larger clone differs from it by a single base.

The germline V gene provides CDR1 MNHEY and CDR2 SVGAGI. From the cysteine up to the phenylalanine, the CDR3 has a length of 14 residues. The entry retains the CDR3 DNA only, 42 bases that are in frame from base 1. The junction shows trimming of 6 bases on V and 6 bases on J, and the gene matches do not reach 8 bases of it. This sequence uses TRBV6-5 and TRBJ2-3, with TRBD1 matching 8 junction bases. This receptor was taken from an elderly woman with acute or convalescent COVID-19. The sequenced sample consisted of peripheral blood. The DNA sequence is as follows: TGTGCCAGCAGGGAGCCGACAGGGGCCGATACGCAGTATTTT. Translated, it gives CASREPTGADTQYF.